The 30 T cell receptor beta chains below come from one sample, sequenced in a study of beta chain features in type 1 diabetes. Reverse transcription of all isolated RNA meant that expressed TCRB transcripts were sequenced. Method: immunoSEQ multiplex PCR; TCRdb's copy keeps in-frame clones and lacks some. Here the sample spans 150,000 to 200,000 clones, almost 65% being singletons. Study findings and constraints: Across all four CD4+ subsets, people with type 1 diabetes showed modestly shorter TCRB CDR3s.

Antigen specificity for these receptors is unknown. Sequencing was carried out using naive CD4+ T cells from blood. The receptors were gathered from a man aged 25 to 40 with type 1 diabetes.

This chain uses TRBV30 with TRBJ1-1; 7 nucleotides agree with TRBD1. The germline CDR1 and CDR2 sequences are GTSNPN and SVGIG (reference sequence). V dropped 0 bases and J dropped 2; count of bases not matched to a gene: 9. The CDR3 is 16 amino acids. CDR3 coding DNA: TGTGCCTGGAGTGTCCTGCTCTGGGACAGTAACACTGAAGCTTTCTTT. Its translation: CAWSVLLWDSNTEAFF.

For this clone: A junction end diverges from the germline sequence, so it may reflect a read error. The rearrangement joins TRBV5-1 to TRBJ2-5; a weak D match, TRBD2 (6 bases). Germline V gene data show CDR1 as SGHRS and CDR2 as YFSETQ. The CDR3 is 14 residues long. The CDR3 sequence: CASSLDGSPETQYF. In nucleotides, the CDR3 is TGCGCCAGCAGTTTGGACGGGAGCCCAGAGACCCAGTACTTC.

In its sample, this clone was seen a few times. V and J are TRBV30 and TRBJ1-2, with 7 bases lining up with TRBD1. CDR1 is GTSNPN, CDR2 SVGIG, per germline (reference sequence). This CDR3 has 13 residues. J gave up 4 bases and V 2 bases, and 4 bases lay outside the gene matches. CDR3 sequence reads: CAWSPRTGYGYTF. CDR3 nucleotides: TGTGCCTGGAGTCCTCGGACAGGCTATGGCTACACCTTC.

This clone was observed a handful of times. The CDR3, as DNA: TGCAGCGATTGGACAGGGAGGCCCTTCTCTGGGGCCAACGTCCTGACTTTC. This codes for CSDWTGRPFSGANVLTF. J is TRBJ2-6 and V is TRBV29-1, with 8 bases lining up with TRBD1. CDR1 is SQVTM and CDR2 is ANQGSEA in the germline V gene. The J segment lost 0 bases and the V segment lost 7 bases, leaving 11 bases of the junction unmatched. The CDR3 has 17 amino acids.

This clone has just one count. One junction end disagrees with the germline gene, perhaps due to a read error. The chain couples TRBV7-2 to TRBJ2-4, with D perhaps TRBD1 or TRBD2 (7 bases each). Germline values: CDR1 SGHTA, CDR2 FQGNSA. The CDR3 totals 15 residues. The CDR3 spells CASSQAGQSKNIQYF. In DNA, the CDR3 is TGCGCCAGCAGCCAAGCGGGACAGTCCAAAAACATTCAGTACTTC.

The chain links TRBV9 to TRBJ2-5; 10 bases line up with TRBD2. V lost 0 bases and J lost 4; bases outside the gene matches: 6. Germline assignment: CDR1 SGDLS and CDR2 YYNGEE. The CDR3 covers 16 residues. CDR3 in amino acids: CASSVASGGARETQYF. The CDR3 DNA reads as TGTGCCAGCAGCGTAGCCAGCGGGGGGGCCCGAGAGACCCAGTACTTC. Combining the CDR3 with reference TRBV9 and TRBJ2-5 gives the whole variable domain DSGVTQTPKHLITATGQRVTLRCSPRSGDLSVYWYQQSLDQGLQFLIQYYNGEERAKGNILERFSAQQFPDLHSELNLSSLELGDSALYFCASSVASGGARETQYFGPGTRLLVL.

The chain combines TRBV5-1 with TRBJ2-1, with D perhaps matching TRBD2 (5 bases). The germline CDR1 and CDR2 sequences are SGHRS and YFSETQ. This CDR3 contains 13 residues. V dropped 2 bases and J dropped 8 bases, with 11 bases sitting between them. CDR3 bases: TGCGCCAGCAGCTTTACTAGTCTGGATGAGCAGTTCTTC. This sequence encodes CASSFTSLDEQFF.

The chain employs TRBV29-1 and TRBJ1-4; 8 nucleotides align to TRBD1. This CDR3 has 12 amino acids. J was trimmed by 7 bases and V by 3 bases; bases with no gene match: 1. Germline-derived CDR1 and CDR2 are SQVTM and ANQGSEA. The CDR3 loop is CSVDQGAEKLFF. CDR3 nucleotides: TGCAGCGTTGACCAGGGGGCTGAAAAACTGTTTTTT.

This chain joins TRBV4-1 and TRBJ2-5, with 9 bases aligning to TRBD1. Germline CDR1 is MGHRA and CDR2 is YSYEKL. This CDR3 has 15 amino acids. Trimming at V came to 5 bases and at J to 10 bases, leaving 14 bases not matched to a gene. Written as DNA, the CDR3 is TGCGCCAGCAGCGCAGAGAGCGGGACAGGGCATCGCCAGTACTTC. Translation: CASSAESGTGHRQYF.

The chain carries TRBV29-1 and TRBJ2-7; tentatively, D is TRBD1 (6 bases). Trimming cost V 6 bases and J 6 bases, with 15 bases left between them. Germline CDR1 and CDR2: SQVTM and ANQGSEA. This CDR3 region has 12 residues. CDR3 sequence (DNA): TGCAGCGTATCGACAGGTTGGGGCGAGCAGTACTTC. It translates to CSVSTGWGEQYF.

The chain is built from TRBV6-6 and TRBJ2-2; D unclear. The CDR3 runs 10 residues. Germline lookup yields CDR1 MNHNY and CDR2 SVGAGI (reference sequence). The CDR3 spells CSVGIGELFF. The CDR3 DNA reads TGTTCCGTGGGTATCGGGGAGCTGTTTTTT.

A few counts support this clone. This chain's CDR3 is CASRWGGEQFF. The DNA of the CDR3 is TGTGCCAGCAGGTGGGGCGGGGAGCAGTTCTTC. The chain recombines TRBV14 with TRBJ2-1; D possibly uses TRBD1 or TRBD2 (5 bases each). CDR1 is SGHDN and CDR2 is FVKESK in the germline V gene. The CDR3 is 11 amino acids. V dropped 6 bases and J dropped 10 bases, with 10 bases sitting between them.

In this sample, this clone turned up a few times. The chain joins TRBV7-9 to TRBJ1-2, with D unclear. Germline loops: CDR1 SEHNR, CDR2 FQNEAQ (reference sequence). The V end lost 4 bases, the J end lost 5 bases, and 14 bases lay between the germline ends. The CDR3 runs 14 residues. The CDR3 DNA reads as TGTGCCAGCAGCTCAGAGACCGTTCATTATGGCTACACCTTC. Protein sequence: CASSSETVHYGYTF.

This chain links TRBV21-1 with TRBJ2-7; the table names TRBD1, a call not compared with the DNA. TRBV21-1 is flagged as a pseudogene. The CDR3 is 14 residues long. Here the CDR3 DNA reads TGTGCCAGCAAAATTGGGGGCCGGGCGGACGAGCAGTACTTC. Its translation: CASKIGGRADEQYF.

This clone turned up a few times. The chain couples TRBV15 to TRBJ2-3; D may correspond to TRBD1 or TRBD2 (6 bases each). V was shortened by 0 bases and J by 6 bases, with 22 bases between the two germline ends. The CDR3 length is 18 residues. Per the germline V gene, CDR1 is LNHNV and CDR2 is YYDKDF (reference sequence). CDR3 in DNA: TGTGCCACCAGCAGAGACCTATCGTCCCCGGGGGCATCGGATACGCAGTATTTT. Protein sequence: CATSRDLSSPGASDTQYF.

The chain couples TRBV5-1 to TRBJ1-2, with D maybe TRBD1 (6 bases). CDR3 length: 15 residues. Germline V gene data show CDR1 as SGHRS and CDR2 as YFSETQ. The germline V and J ends were trimmed by 3 bases and 6 bases, with 18 bases remaining between them. CDR3 DNA: TGCGCCAGCAGCTCCGGGACAAACCTCCGGAATGGCTACACCTTC. Amino acid sequence: CASSSGTNLRNGYTF.

The chain has TRBV29-1 and TRBJ2-7; either TRBD1 or TRBD2 may fit D (5 bases each). This CDR3 has 13 amino acids. Germline V gene lookup returns CDR1 SQVTM and CDR2 ANQGSEA. The V and J ends lost 6 bases and 3 bases respectively, with 15 bases between them. The CDR3 region has the DNA TGCAGCGTGGTCGGGACGGAGCTCTACGAGCAGTACTTC. Translated: CSVVGTELYEQYF.

Only a few counts were recorded for this clone. The chain recombines TRBV12-5 with TRBJ2-3; 8 positions match TRBD2. The germline gives CDR1 LGHNT, CDR2 FRNRAP. The length of the CDR3 is 12 residues. V was pared by 6 bases and J by 4 bases, with 0 bases of the junction left unmatched. The CDR3 DNA sequence: TGTGCTAGTGGACTAGCGGCAGATACGCAGTATTTT. This encodes CASGLAADTQYF. Full variable domain (rest looked up from reference TRBV12-5 and TRBJ2-3): DARVTQTPRHKVTEMGQEVTMRCQPILGHNTVFWYRQTMMQGLELLAYFRNRAPLDDSGMPKDRFSAEMPDATLATLKIQPSEPRDSAVYFCASGLAADTQYFGPGTRLTVL.

This rearrangement joins TRBV9 to TRBJ1-1, with 7 bases matching TRBD1. This CDR3 has 14 residues. J gave up 1 base and V 3 bases, and 3 bases lay outside the gene matches. Germline V gene sequence: CDR1 SGDLS, CDR2 YYNGEE. The CDR3 is CASSGQGWNTEAFF. The CDR3 DNA follows: TGTGCCAGCAGCGGACAGGGATGGAACACTGAAGCTTTCTTT.

This chain uses TRBV30 with TRBJ1-6, with no clear D. This CDR3 region has 14 residues. Trimming removed 4 bases at V and 2 bases at J, with 9 bases between. Germline V gives CDR1 GTSNPN, CDR2 SVGIG (reference sequence). Here the CDR3 DNA reads TGTGCCTGGAACACGGAACCCTATAATTCACCCCTCCACTTT. As protein: CAWNTEPYNSPLHF. The full variable domain, in which reference TRBV30 and TRBJ1-6 provide the parts outside the CDR3, is SQTIHQWPATLVQPVGSPLSLECTVEGTSNPNLYWYRQAAGRGLQLLFYSVGIGQISSEVPQNLSASRPQDRQFILSSKKLLLSDSGFYLCAWNTEPYNSPLHFGNGTRLTVT.

The V gene is TRBV28, the J gene TRBJ2-5, with no clear D. The CDR3 loop spans 13 amino acids. Trimming took 6 bases from V and 6 from J, leaving 14 bases between them. Germline V gene data show CDR1 as MDHEN and CDR2 as SYDVKM. As DNA, the CDR3 is TGTGCCAGCAGCCCCACTTTCAAGAAGACCCAGTACTTC. Translating gives CASSPTFKKTQYF.

This clone turned up a few times. The chain has TRBV29-1 and TRBJ1-1; 11 bases agree with TRBD1. The germline gives CDR1 SQVTM, CDR2 ANQGSEA. V trimming: 6 bases; J trimming: 5 bases; junction bases outside the gene matches: 5. The CDR3 totals 13 residues. The CDR3 coding sequence is TGCAGCGTGAGCGGACAGGGGGCTACTGAAGCTTTCTTT. Its protein is CSVSGQGATEAFF.

The chain has TRBV5-1 and TRBJ2-7, with a possible D match to TRBD1 (6 bases). The CDR3 totals 13 residues. Germline-derived CDR1 and CDR2 are SGHRS and YFSETQ. V was shortened by 7 bases and J by 6 bases, with 17 bases between the two germline ends. Written as DNA, the CDR3 is TGCGCCAGCGCGCGACAGGTTCAGGCCGAGCAGTACTTC. Protein: CASARQVQAEQYF.

This clone was seen only once. This sequence joins TRBV7-9 and TRBJ2-3; possibly TRBD2 for D (5 bases). The CDR3 length is 14 residues. Per germline, CDR1 SEHNR and CDR2 FQNEAQ (reference sequence). V dropped 5 bases and J dropped 6 bases, with 15 bases sitting between them. The CDR3 here is CASSRGSGGDTQYF. CDR3 DNA: TGTGCCAGCAGCCGTGGTTCCGGCGGGGATACGCAGTATTTT.

J is TRBJ2-6 and V is TRBV7-8, with 8 positions matching TRBD2. This CDR3 spans 18 amino acids. With V trimmed by 2 bases and J by 1 base, 7 bases remained unmatched. Germline CDR1 is SGHVS and CDR2 is FQNEAQ. DNA for the CDR3: TGTGCCAGCAGCTTATTCGGGAGGGGCAGGTCTGGGGCCAACGTCCTGACTTTC. Translating it yields CASSLFGRGRSGANVLTF.

The V gene is TRBV25-1, the J gene TRBJ2-7; D is uncertain. V lost 3 bases and J lost 4, with 4 bases in between. The CDR3 extends over 11 amino acids. CDR1 is MGHDK and CDR2 is SYGVNS in the germline V gene. This chain's CDR3 is CASSDGYEQYF. The CDR3 DNA reads TGTGCCAGCAGTGACGGGTACGAGCAGTACTTC.

This clone turned up a few times. The chain uses TRBV5-1 and TRBJ2-3, with D perhaps TRBD1 (7 bases). V was cut by 4 bases and J by 2 bases, with 17 bases left in between. Germline CDR1 and CDR2: SGHRS and YFSETQ. CDR3 length: 16 residues. The chain's CDR3 is CASSRGTDKFTDTQYF. The CDR3 DNA reads as TGCGCCAGCAGCCGGGGGACAGACAAATTCACAGATACGCAGTATTTT.

The chain combines TRBV5-1 with TRBJ2-7; D is possibly TRBD1 or TRBD2 (5 bases each). Germline V gene data show CDR1 as SGHRS and CDR2 as YFSETQ. V lost 4 bases to trimming and J lost 2 bases, with 10 bases between them. CDR3 length: 13 residues. The CDR3 DNA is TGCGCCAGCAGCGCCCGGGACCCCTACGAGCAGTACTTC. This translates into CASSARDPYEQYF.

The chain employs TRBV29-1 and TRBJ2-1; D remains unclear. With 8 bases removed from V and 0 bases from J, the gap between germline ends came to 11 bases. The germline V gene encodes CDR1 SQVTM and CDR2 ANQGSEA. The CDR3 covers 13 residues. CDR3 region: CSTLWGSYNEQFF. As DNA, the CDR3 is TGCAGCACTTTGTGGGGCTCCTACAATGAGCAGTTCTTC.

The chain joins TRBV29-1 to TRBJ1-1; 7 nucleotides agree with TRBD1. Germline CDR1 SQVTM, CDR2 ANQGSEA. This CDR3 is built from 13 residues. Losses at the gene ends were 5 bases for V and 1 base for J; bases not matched to a gene: 4. CDR3 amino acids: CSVTTGSNTEAFF. The CDR3 nucleotides read TGCAGCGTTACGACAGGGTCGAACACTGAAGCTTTCTTT.